This T cell receptor (beta chain) is drawn from a study of OX40 agonist ivuxolimab in advanced cancers. Background on the study: Having had anti-PD-1, anti-PD-L1 or anti-CTLA-4 therapy before was allowed, and about 40% had some. Study-wide results and caveats: Clones of CD4+ and CD8+ blood T cells grew by week 6 at doses of 0.1 to 3.0 mg/kg. The mean number of expanded clones was higher in CD8+ T cells than in CD4+.

In the case of this clone: Its antigen is unidentified.

This CDR3 comprises 16 residues. From germline, CDR1 is SNHLY and CDR2 FYNNEI. The V and J ends lost 10 bases and 1 base respectively, with 17 bases between them. Measured with immunoSEQ multiplex PCR; TCRdb has only the in-frame clones, and not every one. The table records about 48,000 clones, 80% to 90% of them present only once. Sampling times: baseline, cycle 4 day 1, cycle 7 day 1. This TCR derives from an adult with an advanced solid tumor such as melanoma, head and neck, liver or kidney cancer. The material was CD4+ or CD8+ T cells sorted from blood, obtained in a trial of the OX40 agonist ivuxolimab. The chain has TRBV2 and TRBJ2-6; D not resolved. The CDR3 coding sequence is TGTGCCACCGAAGGCACAACCCAGTCTGGGGCCAACGTCCTGACTTTC. Translated: CATEGTTQSGANVLTF.